The T cell receptor (beta chain) described here comes from a study of stem cell transplantation in POMP-related autoinflammatory disease. Regarding the study as a whole: Fewer unique TRB V-J gene pairings were identified in patients with PRAID.

As for this clone: Antigen specificity is unknown.

Profiled with immunoSEQ multiplex PCR; TCRdb holds only in-frame clones, not every one. The data contain tens of thousands of clones, approximately 91% of them singletons. The CDR3 spans 16 residues. V dropped 1 base and J dropped 1 base, with 14 bases sitting between them. CDR1 and CDR2 (germline): MNHEY, SMNVEV (reference sequence). The clonotype comes from a human patient with POMP-related autoinflammation and immune dysregulation (PRAID). Some T cells may have originated in the graft donor. V gene TRBV27 combines with J gene TRBJ2-7, with D tentatively TRBD2 (6 bases). The source was CD4+ T cells from PBMCs, collected after stem cell transplantation. CDR3 amino acids: CASSLYIAGGSYEQYF. The CDR3 nucleotides are TGTGCCAGCAGTTTATACATAGCCGGAGGGTCCTACGAGCAGTACTTC.